Listed here are 5 T cell receptor beta chains from one sample, sequenced in a study of vaccination and CD4 T cells after COVID-19. The assay that was used to sequence DNA from cultured CD4+ T cells was the Oncomine TCR Beta short-read assay. TCRdb fed the PCR reads into MiXCR, producing one record per CDR3 protein. This sample has some 25,000 distinct CDR3 sequences, with about 31% found just once. No antigen has been assigned to these receptors. The time point denotes: late sampling 161 to 241 days after vaccination in a few convalescent patients. As for treatment: roughly 10-day PBMC culture with coronavirus spike peptide pools or control peptides (ViraFEST assay). The source was CD4+ T cells from blood, cultured in vitro, collected about 7 months after SARS-CoV-2 vaccination. The receptors originated from a human donor who had recovered from COVID-19.

There are a few counts of this clonotype. V gene TRBV20-1 combines with J gene TRBJ2-5, with TRBD1 matching 10 bases. The CDR3 sequence is 13 residues long. Germline V gene data show CDR1 as DFQATT and CDR2 as SNEGSKA (reference sequence). V was clipped by 7 bases and J by 5 bases; unmatched bases: 7. This CDR3 is CSDTDRGVETQYF. In DNA, the CDR3 is TGCAGTGATACGGACAGGGGGGTCGAGACCCAGTACTTC.

Note on this clonotype: The missing conserved phenylalanine or tryptophan at the end of this CDR3 makes a read error likely. The rearrangement joins TRBV28 to TRBJ1-2; no reliable D call. The ends were cut back, 9 bases at V and 4 bases at J, with 15 bases in the middle. There are 13 residues in the CDR3. The germline CDR1 and CDR2 sequences are MDHEN and SYDVKM. As DNA, the CDR3 is TGTGCCAGTGACCCTCGCAGAGGCTATGGCTACACCCTC. Encoded protein: CASDPRRGYGYTL.

This chain joins TRBV27 and TRBJ2-7; 14 bases match TRBD2. Per germline, CDR1 MNHEY and CDR2 SMNVEV (reference sequence). The CDR3 length is 14 residues. J was trimmed by 3 bases and V by 5 bases; bases with no gene match: 0. The CDR3, as DNA: TGTGCCAGCAGTGGGACTAGCGGGAGCTACGAGCAGTACTTC. Translated: CASSGTSGSYEQYF.

This clonotype appeared once. This rearrangement joins TRBV5-4 to TRBJ2-3; the D gene is possibly TRBD2 (6 bases). The germline V gene has CDR1 SGHNT and CDR2 YYREEE (reference sequence). V lost 4 bases and J 5 bases, leaving 14 bases between the germline ends. The CDR3 runs 14 residues. The CDR3 protein is CASSGRLEGDTQYF. DNA of the CDR3: TGTGCCAGCAGCGGGAGACTGGAGGGAGATACGCAGTATTTT. Looking up the rest from reference TRBV5-4 and TRBJ2-3 gives the full variable domain: ETGVTQSPTHLIKTRGQQVTLRCSSQSGHNTVSWYQQALGQGPQFIFQYYREEENGRGNFPPRFSGLQFPNYSSELNVNALELDDSALYLCASSGRLEGDTQYFGPGTRLTVL.

The rearrangement links TRBV5-4 to TRBJ1-1; D might be TRBD1 (6 bases). Trimming took 0 bases from V and 5 from J, leaving 11 bases between them. Germline V CDR1 and CDR2: SGHNT, YYREEE (reference sequence). This CDR3 spans 14 amino acids. The CDR3 reads CASSLEGGRTEAFF. The DNA of the CDR3 is TGTGCCAGCAGCTTGGAGGGGGGCCGGACTGAAGCTTTCTTT.